This entry lists 30 T cell receptor beta chains sequenced from one sample in a study of T cells in Graves' hyperthyroidism and ophthalmopathy. Amplification yielded TCR beta CDR3 regions, with RNA transcripts as the source. HTBI primers were used for first-round RT-PCR of the TCR CDR3. Each CDR3 protein is one row after TCRdb ran MiXCR on the multiplex PCR reads. This repertoire shows roughly 300,000 distinct CDR3 sequences, approximately 14% found once; its top ten account for roughly 25%. What was sequenced was blood. These receptors were collected from a woman under 40 with Graves' hyperthyroidism.

This clonotype was recorded a few times. The V gene is TRBV20-1, the J gene TRBJ2-7; 12 bases are a match to TRBD2. Trimming cost V 6 bases and J 2 bases; bases outside gene matches: 2. The CDR3 is made up of 13 amino acids. Germline assignment: CDR1 DFQATT and CDR2 SNEGSKA (reference sequence). The CDR3 DNA reads TGCAGTGCCCTAGCGGGAGGGCCCTACGAGCAGTACTTC. This gives the protein CSALAGGPYEQYF.

This clonotype appeared once. A read error may explain this, as a much larger clone is one base away. The gene calls are TRBV3-1 and TRBJ2-7; a weak D match, TRBD1 (6 bases). The CDR3 has 15 amino acids. Between the trimmed V and J ends, which lost 3 bases and 1 base, there was a span of 13 bases. Germline loops: CDR1 LGHDT, CDR2 YNNKEL (reference sequence). DNA of the CDR3: TGTGCCAGCAGCCATGCCGCGGACAGATCCTACGAGCAGTACTTC. Translating it yields CASSHAADRSYEQYF.

This clonotype turned up a few times. The CDR3 protein is CASSLGRAAAQYF. CDR3 in DNA: TGTGCCAGCAGCTTAGGACGAGCAGCAGCCCAGTACTTC. This rearrangement joins TRBV7-9 to TRBJ2-5; D not resolved. Trimming took 1 base from V and 9 from J, leaving 12 bases between them. Germline CDR1 and CDR2: SEHNR and FQNEAQ (reference sequence). The CDR3 contains 13 residues. Supplemented by reference TRBV7-9 and TRBJ2-5, the full variable domain reads DTGVSQNPRHKITKRGQNVTFRCDPISEHNRLYWYRQTLGQGPEFLTYFQNEAQLEKSRLLSDRFSAERPKGSFSTLEIQRTEQGDSAMYLCASSLGRAAAQYFGPGTRLLVL.

V gene TRBV7-9 combines with J gene TRBJ2-2; 7 nucleotides line up with TRBD1. The ends lost 6 bases at V and 0 bases at J; junction bases unmatched: 10. The germline V gene has CDR1 SEHNR and CDR2 FQNEAQ (reference sequence). The CDR3 is made up of 17 amino acids. The CDR3 spells CASRPDRVPANTGELFF. CDR3 nucleotides: TGTGCCAGCAGACCAGACAGGGTCCCCGCGAACACCGGGGAGCTGTTTTTT.

In this sample, this clonotype turned up many times. The V and J genes are TRBV11-2 and TRBJ2-1; possibly TRBD1 for D (7 bases). This CDR3 is 16 amino acids long. The germline V gene has CDR1 SGHAT and CDR2 FQNNGV. Trimming left V 6 bases short and J 0 bases short, with 15 bases between. The CDR3 DNA reads as TGTGCCAGCAGTTCCAGGGGGGACAGCTCCTACAATGAGCAGTTCTTC. It translates to CASSSRGDSSYNEQFF.

The rearrangement uses TRBV10-1 and TRBJ2-1, with a possible D match to TRBD2 (5 bases). Trimming stripped 8 bases from V and 2 bases from J, with 13 bases between. CDR1 WNHNN and CDR2 SYGVQD come from the germline V gene (reference sequence). The CDR3 has 14 residues. The CDR3 region is CASAPGLTYNEQFF. CDR3 bases: TGCGCCAGCGCCCCTGGACTTACCTACAATGAGCAGTTCTTC.

This clonotype was counted only a few times. V usage is TRBV19 and J usage is TRBJ1-2; D is perhaps TRBD1 (6 bases). Germline CDR1 is LNHDA and CDR2 is SQIVND (reference sequence). V lost 9 bases and J 4 bases, leaving 18 bases between the germline ends. This CDR3 has 14 residues. The CDR3, as DNA: TGTGCCAGCCACCCAGGGGCTCTACGCTATGGCTACACCTTC. Translated, it gives CASHPGALRYGYTF.

This clonotype was observed at least ten times. The chain links TRBV18 to TRBJ1-2; the D gene is possibly TRBD1 (6 bases). The CDR3 length is 12 residues. The V gene lost 6 bases and the J gene lost 8 bases, with 13 bases spanning the gap. Germline loops: CDR1 KGHSH, CDR2 LQKENI. The CDR3 loop is CASSRAGDGYTF. In DNA, the CDR3 is TGTGCCAGCTCCCGGGCAGGGGACGGCTACACCTTC.

There are many counts of this clonotype. The genes are TRBV15 and TRBJ2-7; TRBD2 matches 14 bases. The CDR3 covers 20 residues. Losses at the gene ends were 5 bases for V and 2 bases for J; bases not matched to a gene: 17. Germline CDR1 reads LNHNV; CDR2 reads YYDKDF (reference sequence). CDR3 nucleotide sequence: TGTGCCACCAGCGGACGCGGAGAGACTAGCGGGAGGGCAAGTCCCTACGAGCAGTACTTC. It specifies CATSGRGETSGRASPYEQYF.

This clonotype was recorded at least ten times. The chain combines TRBV11-2 with TRBJ2-7, with D tentatively TRBD2 (6 bases). CDR1 is SGHAT, CDR2 FQNNGV, per germline. Trimming took 3 bases from V and 2 from J, leaving 11 bases between them. The CDR3 runs 14 residues. CDR3 DNA sequence: TGTGCCAGCAGCTTGACGGCGGGGACCTACGAGCAGTACTTC. Translation gives CASSLTAGTYEQYF.

This clonotype was detected ten times or more. CDR3 residues: CASSTGEGGELFF. The CDR3 region has the DNA TGTGCCAGCAGTACGGGGGAGGGCGGGGAGCTGTTTTTT. The chain employs TRBV12-3 or TRBV12-4 and TRBJ2-2; 7 bases map to TRBD2. V dropped 5 bases and J dropped 7; count of bases not matched to a gene: 4. The CDR3 is 13 residues long.

This clonotype showed up many times. The gene calls are TRBV2 and TRBJ2-4; TRBD1 matches 8 bases. Per germline, CDR1 SNHLY and CDR2 FYNNEI. The J segment lost 12 bases and the V segment lost 1 base, leaving 5 bases of the junction unmatched. CDR3 length: 13 residues. Here the CDR3 DNA reads TGTGCCAGCAGTGAAGAGGGACAGGCGACTCAGTACTTC. Amino acid sequence: CASSEEGQATQYF.

This clonotype was detected ten times or more. This chain joins TRBV5-1 and TRBJ2-3; TRBD2 matches at 13 bases. The CDR3 extends over 17 amino acids. Germline CDR1 SGHRS, CDR2 YFSETQ. Trimming took 4 bases from V and 4 from J; bases not matched to a gene: 9. The CDR3 loop reads CASSALAGGSSADTQYF. In DNA, the CDR3 is TGCGCCAGCAGCGCACTAGCGGGAGGGAGTTCCGCAGATACGCAGTATTTT.

The J gene is TRBJ2-5, the V gene TRBV7-2; no clear D gene. The CDR3 is 14 amino acids. In germline, CDR1 is SGHTA, CDR2 FQGNSA. The V and J ends lost 0 bases and 5 bases respectively, with 10 bases between them. The DNA of the CDR3 is TGTGCCAGCAGCTTAGCCAATTATGGGGAGACCCAGTACTTC. This translates into CASSLANYGETQYF. The variable domain in full, with the rest retrieved from reference TRBV7-2 and TRBJ2-5, is GAGVSQSPSNKVTEKGKDVELRCDPISGHTALYWYRQSLGQGLEFLIYFQGNSAPDKSGLPSDRFSAERTGGSVSTLTIQRTQQEDSAVYLCASSLANYGETQYFGPGTRLLVL.

Concerning this clonotype itself: A much bigger clone sits one base away, suggesting this may be a read error. The CDR3 does not close with the conserved phenylalanine or tryptophan, likely indicating a read error. The rearrangement links TRBV12-3 or TRBV12-4 to TRBJ2-3; the match to TRBD2 covers 10 bases. The CDR3 is 18 amino acids. Trimming at V came to 7 bases and at J to 2 bases, leaving 15 bases not matched to a gene. The CDR3, as DNA: TGTGCCAGCAAGTTTAGGAGCCCCGGGACTAGCGCCACAGATACGCAGTATTCT. It codes for CASKFRSPGTSATDTQYS.

This clonotype came up many times. The chain uses TRBV28 and TRBJ2-7; D call uncertain. Trimming took 7 bases from V and 5 from J, leaving 15 bases between them. The CDR3 runs 13 residues. In germline, CDR1 is MDHEN, CDR2 SYDVKM. CDR3 region: CASTQRSPHEQYF. CDR3 DNA: TGTGCCAGCACCCAAAGGTCCCCCCACGAGCAGTACTTC.

There are many counts of this clonotype. The J gene is TRBJ2-1, the V gene TRBV27, with 7 positions matching TRBD1. With 8 bases clipped from V and 6 bases from J, the junction kept 7 bases outside the gene matches. This CDR3 spans 13 amino acids. Germline V gene lookup returns CDR1 MNHEY and CDR2 SMNVEV (reference sequence). The CDR3 DNA is TGTGCCAGCTCTTTTCGGACAGGCAATGAGCAGTTCTTC. This codes for CASSFRTGNEQFF.

Only a few counts were recorded for this clonotype. This chain connects TRBV2 to TRBJ2-1; 9 bases are a match to TRBD2. Germline trimming cut 6 bases from V and 7 bases from J; bases unmatched to any gene: 10. The germline gives CDR1 SNHLY, CDR2 FYNNEI. The CDR3 loop spans 15 amino acids. The CDR3 here is CASSPPSGKLNEQFF. The CDR3 DNA follows: TGTGCCAGCAGCCCCCCTAGCGGGAAGCTTAATGAGCAGTTCTTC.

The chain carries TRBV7-9 and TRBJ2-3; possibly TRBD2 for D (6 bases). Germline loops: CDR1 SEHNR, CDR2 FQNEAQ (reference sequence). V shed 1 base and J shed 4 bases, with 12 bases lying between them. The CDR3 has 15 residues. This chain's CDR3 is CASSLVGGMADTQYF. The CDR3 DNA is TGTGCCAGCAGCTTAGTAGGCGGGATGGCAGATACGCAGTATTTT.

Only a few counts were recorded for this clonotype. J is TRBJ2-1 and V is TRBV29-1, with D unclear. Germline CDR1 reads SQVTM; CDR2 reads ANQGSEA. The CDR3 spans 12 residues. Trimming took 1 base from V and 7 from J, leaving 8 bases between them. In DNA, the CDR3 is TGCAGCGTTGAAGGGGGAAGAAATGAGCAGTTCTTC. Protein: CSVEGGRNEQFF.

The chain uses TRBV19 and TRBJ2-7; D tentatively reads TRBD1 or TRBD2 (6 bases each). Trimming removed 7 bases at V and 2 bases at J, with 12 bases between. Per germline, CDR1 LNHDA and CDR2 SQIVND (reference sequence). The CDR3 covers 13 residues. The CDR3 DNA sequence: TGTGCCAGTACCCCGGAGGGGGCCTACGAGCAGTACTTC. This translates into CASTPEGAYEQYF.

J is TRBJ2-7 and V is TRBV11-1, with 8 bases that match TRBD1. The junction had 10 bases not matched to a gene; V was cut back by 5 bases and J by 4 bases. The CDR3 extends over 15 amino acids. Germline V gene lookup returns CDR1 SGHAT and CDR2 FQDESV (reference sequence). The CDR3 loop reads CASSPSLTGGYEQYF. The CDR3 DNA follows: TGTGCCAGCAGCCCGAGCCTAACAGGGGGGTACGAGCAGTACTTC.

The gene calls are TRBV20-1 and TRBJ2-7, with a tentative D call TRBD2 (6 bases). V gave up 3 bases and J gave up 5 bases, with 20 bases separating them. The CDR3 loop spans 15 amino acids. Germline lookup yields CDR1 DFQATT and CDR2 SNEGSKA (reference sequence). DNA for the CDR3: TGCAGTGCTAGGAGGGAAGGAGGGCTGGTCAACGAGCAGTACTTC. Its translation: CSARREGGLVNEQYF.

The rearrangement uses TRBV28 and TRBJ2-7; D remains ambiguous. Germline V CDR1 and CDR2: MDHEN, SYDVKM. V lost 8 bases and J lost 4, with 9 bases in between. This CDR3 is built from 11 residues. The CDR3 region is CASYTPYEQYF. The CDR3 DNA reads as TGTGCCAGCTATACGCCTTACGAGCAGTACTTC.

The CDR3 is CASSALGASTDTQYF. The CDR3 region has the DNA TGCGCCAGCAGCGCTCTCGGGGCTAGCACAGATACGCAGTATTTT. The chain is built from TRBV5-1 and TRBJ2-3, with D perhaps being TRBD1 or TRBD2 (5 bases each). V shed 4 bases and J shed 0 bases, with 12 bases lying between them. This CDR3 contains 15 residues. The germline gives CDR1 SGHRS, CDR2 YFSETQ.

This clonotype was recorded at least ten times. The chain carries TRBV13 and TRBJ1-1; unclear D gene. Trimming left V 2 bases short and J 1 base short, with 20 bases between. The CDR3 extends over 18 amino acids. Per germline, CDR1 PRHDT and CDR2 FYEKMQ (reference sequence). CDR3 nucleotide sequence: TGTGCCAGCAGCTTAACTACAACGGGTTCGGCTTGGAACACTGAAGCTTTCTTT. It yields the protein CASSLTTTGSAWNTEAFF.

This clonotype was seen at least ten times. The chain uses TRBV20-1 and TRBJ1-2; unclear D gene. Trimming pared 3 bases from V and 4 bases from J, leaving 9 bases between. The CDR3 extends over 12 amino acids. Germline CDR1 is DFQATT and CDR2 is SNEGSKA (reference sequence). This CDR3 is CSASSQIYGYTF. Written as DNA, the CDR3 is TGCAGTGCTAGTAGCCAGATCTATGGCTACACCTTC.

The rearrangement joins TRBV29-1 to TRBJ2-3, with TRBD1 matching 8 bases. This CDR3 spans 16 amino acids. With V trimmed by 7 bases and J by 1 base, 13 bases remained unmatched. Germline CDR1 SQVTM, CDR2 ANQGSEA. The CDR3 DNA sequence: TGCAGCGCTGCACTAGTTCCGGGACAGGGCACAGATACGCAGTATTTT. It yields the protein CSAALVPGQGTDTQYF.

This clonotype was seen many times. The chain carries TRBV7-3 and TRBJ2-3, with 7 bases identical to TRBD1. In germline, CDR1 is SGHTA, CDR2 FQGTGA. There are 15 residues in the CDR3. V lost 8 bases to trimming and J lost 0 bases; unmatched junction nucleotides: 8. The CDR3 bases are TGTGCCAGCGGAACCGGGACAGCTAGCACAGATACGCAGTATTTT. This translates into CASGTGTASTDTQYF.

Of note for this clonotype: This may come from a read error, since a much larger clone is one base off. The V gene is TRBV28, the J gene TRBJ2-7; D might be TRBD1 or TRBD2, each matching 5 bases. The CDR3 is 15 amino acids. CDR1 MDHEN and CDR2 SYDVKM come from the germline V gene. Trimming stripped 6 bases from V and 2 bases from J, with 17 bases between. The CDR3 nucleotides are TGTGCCAGCAGCCCAGTCCGGGGACCTACCTACGAGCAGTACTTC. Protein product: CASSPVRGPTYEQYF.